Below, 27 T cell receptor beta chains from the same sample are listed, as sequenced in a study of CD8+ T cells in alopecia areata. Investigators isolated RNA and reverse transcribed it into cDNA to act as the sequencing template. The assay was immunoSEQ multiplex PCR, and TCRdb's table has in-frame clones only and misses some. The sample consists of some 130,000 clones, 45% to 50% of them appearing once. Sequenced material: CD8+ T cells sorted from blood, taken at week 0. These TCRs come from a human donor with alopecia areata.

This rearrangement joins TRBV7-9 to TRBJ1-5; the D gene is possibly TRBD1 (6 bases). This CDR3 contains 18 residues. V was shortened by 1 base and J by 0 bases, with 16 bases between the two germline ends. Germline CDR1 is SEHNR and CDR2 is FQNEAQ (reference sequence). CDR3 nucleotide sequence: TGTGCCAGCAGCTTAGGGGGCAGGGGCTCGTATAGCAATCAGCCCCAGCATTTT. Amino acids: CASSLGGRGSYSNQPQHF.

This clone turned up a few times. The rearrangement links TRBV27 to TRBJ2-5, with D perhaps matching TRBD1 (5 bases). In germline, CDR1 is MNHEY, CDR2 SMNVEV (reference sequence). The CDR3 has 14 amino acids. Trimming pared 3 bases from V and 4 bases from J, leaving 12 bases between. DNA of the CDR3: TGTGCCAGCAGTTTGAGCAGGGTCCCAGAGACCCAGTACTTC. It translates to CASSLSRVPETQYF.

The chain joins TRBV27 to TRBJ2-5, with D perhaps TRBD1 (5 bases). V lost 2 bases to trimming and J lost 4 bases, with 11 bases between them. Germline V gene sequence: CDR1 MNHEY, CDR2 SMNVEV (reference sequence). CDR3 length equals 14 residues. This chain's CDR3 is CASSLQGSLETQYF. The CDR3 nucleotides read TGTGCCAGCAGTTTACAGGGTAGCCTAGAGACCCAGTACTTC.

The J gene is TRBJ2-2, the V gene TRBV12-5; no clear D. V lost 2 bases, J lost 3 bases, and 13 bases lay in between. Germline CDR1 is LGHNT and CDR2 is FRNRAP. This CDR3 has 16 amino acids. CDR3 nucleotides: TGTGCTAGTGGTTTGATCGTGGGCAGCTACACCGGGGAGCTGTTTTTT. This translates into CASGLIVGSYTGELFF.

The V gene is TRBV2, the J gene TRBJ2-5, with 7 bases aligning to TRBD2. The germline gives CDR1 SNHLY, CDR2 FYNNEI. V dropped 3 bases and J dropped 5; count of bases not matched to a gene: 3. The CDR3 extends over 13 amino acids. The chain's CDR3 is CASSDDGRETQYF. CDR3 nucleotide sequence: TGTGCCAGCAGTGATGACGGGAGGGAGACCCAGTACTTC.

This sequence joins TRBV4-1 and TRBJ2-7, with 9 bases fitting TRBD1. This CDR3 comprises 15 residues. V lost 4 bases to trimming and J lost 5 bases; unmatched junction nucleotides: 9. In germline, CDR1 is MGHRA, CDR2 YSYEKL. CDR3 sequence (DNA): TGCGCCAGCAGCCTGGGGGACAGGGTGGACGACGAGCAGTACTTC. It specifies CASSLGDRVDDEQYF.

Note on this clone: The sample holds other DNA sequences that translate to the same CDR3. J is TRBJ1-5 and V is TRBV6-5; possibly TRBD1 for D (5 bases). CDR3 size: 14 residues. The germline gives CDR1 MNHEY, CDR2 SVGAGI. The germline V and J ends were trimmed by 2 bases and 4 bases, with 9 bases remaining between them. CDR3 sequence: CASSYGQGNQPQHF. CDR3 coding DNA: TGTGCCAGCAGTTACGGTCAGGGTAATCAGCCCCAGCATTTT.

V gene TRBV29-1 combines with J gene TRBJ2-2, with a tentative D call TRBD1 (6 bases). The ends were cut back, 0 bases at V and 5 bases at J, with 13 bases in the middle. Germline lookup yields CDR1 SQVTM and CDR2 ANQGSEA. The CDR3 has 15 amino acids. CDR3 in DNA: TGCAGCGTTGAAGATGGGACATATACTACCGGGGAGCTGTTTTTT. It specifies CSVEDGTYTTGELFF.

This clone showed up just a few times. J is TRBJ2-2 and V is TRBV30; TRBD2 is a possible D gene (6 bases). The CDR3 contains 15 residues. Trimming stripped 4 bases from V and 7 bases from J, with 19 bases between. The V gene's germline CDR1 is GTSNPN and CDR2 SVGIG (reference sequence). The CDR3 DNA reads TGTGCCTGGAAAAACCCGACTAGGTCTCTCGGGGAGCTGTTTTTT. This codes for CAWKNPTRSLGELFF.

This clone was counted only a few times. The chain couples TRBV2 to TRBJ1-2; 9 bases agree with TRBD1. In germline, CDR1 is SNHLY, CDR2 FYNNEI. With 6 bases clipped from V and 5 bases from J, the junction kept 13 bases outside the gene matches. The CDR3 runs to 16 residues. The CDR3 region has the DNA TGTGCCAGCAGCGGTACAGGGGGCGGAGGAAATTATGGCTACACCTTC. Translating gives CASSGTGGGGNYGYTF.

The gene calls are TRBV4-1 and TRBJ1-2; a possible D gene is TRBD1 (5 bases). Germline values: CDR1 MGHRA, CDR2 YSYEKL. The CDR3 has 15 amino acids. Trimming removed 5 bases at V and 6 bases at J, with 19 bases between. CDR3 DNA: TGCGCCAGCAGCTCTCCCCTCGGGACCCAGGATGGCTACACCTTC. This translates into CASSSPLGTQDGYTF.

This rearrangement joins TRBV30 to TRBJ2-7, with D tentatively TRBD1 or TRBD2 (6 bases each). This CDR3 region has 14 residues. V was cut by 0 bases and J by 5 bases, with 14 bases left in between. Germline assignment: CDR1 GTSNPN and CDR2 SVGIG (reference sequence). This CDR3 reads CAWSVLGGKDEQYF. The CDR3 DNA reads TGTGCCTGGAGTGTTCTGGGGGGCAAGGACGAGCAGTACTTC.

The chain has TRBV30 and TRBJ1-6; D gene uncertain. The CDR3 runs 15 residues. Trimming left V 0 bases short and J 0 bases short, with 6 bases between. Germline CDR1 is GTSNPN and CDR2 is SVGIG (reference sequence). The CDR3 loop is CAWSVLNSYNSPLHF. CDR3 DNA sequence: TGTGCCTGGAGTGTATTGAACTCCTATAATTCACCCCTCCACTTT.

This clone was picked up a small number of times. The V call is TRBV10-3, the J call TRBJ1-1; D remains ambiguous. Between the trimmed V and J ends, which lost 2 bases and 2 bases, there was a span of 0 bases. The CDR3 length is 11 residues. Germline V gives CDR1 ENHRY, CDR2 SYGVKD. The DNA for the CDR3 is TGTGCCATCAGTGAGAACACTGAAGCTTTCTTT. It is translated as CAISENTEAFF.

This sequence joins TRBV2 and TRBJ1-1, with D perhaps matching TRBD1 (6 bases). CDR3 length: 12 residues. The V end lost 10 bases, the J end lost 6 bases, and 15 bases lay between the germline ends. CDR1 and CDR2 (germline): SNHLY, FYNNEI. The DNA for the CDR3 is TGTGCCACCACAGGGAGTTTGGCTGAAGCTTTCTTT. Translation gives CATTGSLAEAFF.

This clone was found a few times. The V gene is TRBV9, the J gene TRBJ1-3, with D unclear. Germline loops: CDR1 SGDLS, CDR2 YYNGEE. This CDR3 region has 14 residues. Between the trimmed V and J ends, which lost 3 bases and 4 bases, there was a span of 11 bases. CDR3 DNA sequence: TGTGCCAGCAGCGCAGGCGGTGCGGGAAACACCATATATTTT. Its protein is CASSAGGAGNTIYF. Drawing the rest from reference TRBV9 and TRBJ1-3, the complete variable domain is DSGVTQTPKHLITATGQRVTLRCSPRSGDLSVYWYQQSLDQGLQFLIQYYNGEERAKGNILERFSAQQFPDLHSELNLSSLELGDSALYFCASSAGGAGNTIYFGEGSWLTVV.

This chain uses TRBV29-1 with TRBJ2-1; either TRBD1 or TRBD2 may fit D (5 bases each). From germline, CDR1 is SQVTM and CDR2 ANQGSEA. With 3 bases removed from V and 6 bases from J, the gap between germline ends came to 12 bases. The CDR3 runs to 13 residues. The CDR3 loop is CSVDRGEGNEQFF. CDR3 DNA sequence: TGCAGCGTTGATCGGGGCGAGGGCAATGAGCAGTTCTTC.

V and J are TRBV29-1 and TRBJ1-1; D unclear. The CDR3 totals 12 residues. CDR1 is SQVTM and CDR2 is ANQGSEA in the germline V gene. Trimming stripped 7 bases from V and 1 base from J, with 10 bases between. The DNA for the CDR3 is TGCAGCGCCCTGCGGGGGAACACTGAAGCTTTCTTT. As protein: CSALRGNTEAFF.

This clone was counted between two and nine times. V usage is TRBV27 and J usage is TRBJ2-2; D is ambiguous. Germline V gene sequence: CDR1 MNHEY, CDR2 SMNVEV (reference sequence). V was cut by 7 bases and J by 5 bases, with 8 bases left in between. The CDR3 is made up of 12 amino acids. As DNA, the CDR3 is TGTGCCAGCACCTTAGGGACCGGGGAGCTGTTTTTT. The encoded protein is CASTLGTGELFF.

The rearrangement uses TRBV5-1 and TRBJ2-3; perhaps TRBD1 as D (6 bases). This CDR3 comprises 12 residues. Germline V CDR1 and CDR2: SGHRS, YFSETQ. V was cut by 7 bases and J by 6 bases, with 12 bases left in between. The CDR3 loop reads CASGGSPDTQYF. As DNA, the CDR3 is TGCGCCAGCGGGGGCTCCCCTGATACGCAGTATTTT.

This rearrangement joins TRBV9 to TRBJ1-2; no definite D call. Trimming left V 1 base short and J 3 bases short, with 10 bases between. Germline V CDR1 and CDR2: SGDLS, YYNGEE. This CDR3 has 14 residues. Here the CDR3 DNA reads TGTGCCAGCAGCGTAAGAGACATGGACTATGGCTACACCTTC. Its translation is CASSVRDMDYGYTF.

V is TRBV12-5 and J is TRBJ1-1, with 7 bases matching TRBD1. The CDR3 runs to 15 residues. V was clipped by 4 bases and J by 7 bases; unmatched bases: 12. Per the germline V gene, CDR1 is LGHNT and CDR2 is FRNRAP. The CDR3, as DNA: TGTGCTAGTGGTTCCATCCTGACAGGGTTTGGTGAAGCTTTCTTT. Its protein product is CASGSILTGFGEAFF.

The chain carries TRBV9 and TRBJ2-1, with D unclear. Per germline, CDR1 SGDLS and CDR2 YYNGEE. Trimming took off 1 base at V and 3 bases at J, with 5 bases between the two ends. The CDR3 totals 13 residues. The CDR3 DNA follows: TGTGCCAGCAGCGTACCCGGCTACAATGAGCAGTTCTTC. Its translation: CASSVPGYNEQFF.

CDR3 in DNA: TGCGCCAGCAGCCCAAGGGGGGGCCAGGGCTACACCTTC. Translating it yields CASSPRGGQGYTF. The chain uses TRBV4-1 and TRBJ1-2; tentative D call: TRBD1 (6 bases). The CDR3 runs to 13 residues. Germline values: CDR1 MGHRA, CDR2 YSYEKL. V was cut by 4 bases and J by 8 bases, with 14 bases left in between.

This clone turned up a few times. J is TRBJ1-5 and V is TRBV15; D gene uncertain. V dropped 8 bases and J dropped 2 bases, with 13 bases sitting between them. The length of the CDR3 is 14 residues. Germline CDR1 reads LNHNV; CDR2 reads YYDKDF (reference sequence). The CDR3 DNA is TGTGCCACCCAACGATTAGGAGGCAATCAGCCCCAGCATTTT. Protein: CATQRLGGNQPQHF.

This clone turned up a few times. The chain links TRBV10-3 to TRBJ2-1; 9 nucleotides line up with TRBD2. Germline trimming cut 7 bases from V and 5 bases from J; bases unmatched to any gene: 6. The CDR3 runs 14 residues. CDR1 ENHRY and CDR2 SYGVKD come from the germline V gene. The CDR3 coding sequence is TGTGCCATCAATTCGATAGCGGGGGACAATGAGCAGTTCTTC. Encoded protein: CAINSIAGDNEQFF.

The chain links TRBV7-9 to TRBJ2-7; D gene unclear. This CDR3 is built from 13 residues. Between the trimmed V and J ends, which lost 5 bases and 1 base, there was a span of 9 bases. Germline assignment: CDR1 SEHNR and CDR2 FQNEAQ (reference sequence). DNA of the CDR3: TGTGCCAGCAGCCCAAAGGATTCCTACGAGCAGTACTTC. It encodes CASSPKDSYEQYF.